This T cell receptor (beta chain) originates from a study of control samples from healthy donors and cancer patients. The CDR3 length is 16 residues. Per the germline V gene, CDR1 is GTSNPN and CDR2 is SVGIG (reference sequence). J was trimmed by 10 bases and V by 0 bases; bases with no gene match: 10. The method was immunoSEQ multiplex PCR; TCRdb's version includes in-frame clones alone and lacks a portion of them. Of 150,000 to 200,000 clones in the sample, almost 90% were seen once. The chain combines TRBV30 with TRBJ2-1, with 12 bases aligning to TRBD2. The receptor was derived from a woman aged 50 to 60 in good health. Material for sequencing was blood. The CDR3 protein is CAWSVRLAGGGGEQFF. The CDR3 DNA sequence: TGTGCCTGGAGTGTACGTCTAGCGGGAGGGGGAGGGGAGCAGTTCTTC. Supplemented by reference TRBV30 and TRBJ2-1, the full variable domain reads SQTIHQWPATLVQPVGSPLSLECTVEGTSNPNLYWYRQAAGRGLQLLFYSVGIGQISSEVPQNLSASRPQDRQFILSSKKLLLSDSGFYLCAWSVRLAGGGGEQFFGPGTRLTVL.